A single sample gave rise to the 6 T cell receptor beta chains below, sequenced in a study of regulatory T cells in long-lasting Graves disease. With iRepertoire HTBI primers and Arm-PCR of CDR3 regions, TCR beta libraries were built. Each CDR3 protein gets one entry after TCRdb re-called the multiplex PCR reads with MiXCR. The sample consists of about 470,000 distinct CDR3 sequences, less than 25% of them appearing once. Time point noted: persistent/refractory GD, antithyroid drugs over 5 years with positive TRAb. The TCR library was made from RNA extracted from PBMCs. The starting material was peripheral blood mononuclear cells (PBMCs), obtained when the disease was refractory, from a patient treated with antithyroid drugs. The receptors were gathered from a female donor with Graves disease.

Only a few counts were recorded for this clonotype. The chain carries TRBV6-2 or TRBV6-3 and TRBJ1-2; D call uncertain. Germline values: CDR1 MNHEY, CDR2 SVGEGT. V gave up 2 bases and J gave up 4 bases, with 17 bases separating them. This CDR3 contains 16 residues. In DNA form, the CDR3 reads TGTGCCAGCAGTTACGGACGGATTCCTACCATCTATGGCTACACCTTC. It yields the protein CASSYGRIPTIYGYTF.

The gene calls are TRBV5-5 and TRBJ1-6; D is undetermined. Germline assignment: CDR1 SGHKS and CDR2 YYEKEE (reference sequence). The CDR3 sequence is 14 residues long. V lost 0 bases and J 9 bases, leaving 10 bases between the germline ends. In nucleotides, the CDR3 is TGTGCCAGCAGCTTGGTCAGCGACGGTTCACCCCTCCACTTT. Amino acids: CASSLVSDGSPLHF.

The V gene is TRBV19, the J gene TRBJ1-6, with D possibly being TRBD1 (5 bases). Germline values: CDR1 LNHDA, CDR2 SQIVND (reference sequence). Trimming took off 6 bases at V and 8 bases at J, with 17 bases between the two ends. The CDR3 length is 15 residues. The CDR3 protein is CASRKGTAPHSPLHF. CDR3 nucleotide sequence: TGTGCCAGTAGGAAAGGGACGGCACCGCATTCACCCCTCCACTTT.

Many counts were recorded for this clonotype. The chain employs TRBV2 and TRBJ1-6; 9 bases are shared with TRBD1. There are 16 residues in the CDR3. V lost 0 bases and J lost 6; bases outside the gene matches: 3. Germline V lookup: CDR1 SNHLY, CDR2 FYNNEI. Here the CDR3 DNA reads TGTGCCAGCAGTGAAGCAGGGGGACAGGGTAATTCACCCCTCCACTTT. Translated, it gives CASSEAGGQGNSPLHF.

This clonotype was seen at least ten times. V is TRBV20-1 and J is TRBJ1-1; D remains ambiguous. The germline V gene encodes CDR1 DFQATT and CDR2 SNEGSKA (reference sequence). The germline V and J ends were trimmed by 3 bases and 0 bases, with 8 bases remaining between them. This CDR3 is built from 13 residues. The CDR3 here is CSASSTMNTEAFF. As DNA, the CDR3 is TGCAGTGCTAGCAGTACCATGAACACTGAAGCTTTCTTT.

This clonotype was picked up many times. The chain carries TRBV6-2 or TRBV6-3 and TRBJ2-5; D not resolved. The CDR3 contains 12 residues. Trimming took off 0 bases at V and 2 bases at J, with 1 base between the two ends. Looked up from germline, CDR1 is MNHEY and CDR2 is SVGEGT. DNA for the CDR3: TGTGCCAGCAGTTACTCGCAAGAGACCCAGTACTTC. Its translation: CASSYSQETQYF.